The rows below give T cell receptor beta chains drawn from one sample of a study of response to subunit inactivated influenza vaccine. Via MiXCR, TCRdb re-called the RT-PCR reads, giving one row per CDR3 protein. The repertoire holds some 800,000 distinct CDR3 sequences, with about 20% as singletons. The sample here was PBMCs from blood, taken about 5 days after vaccination. Receptors originate from a man aged 50-60 years who received an inactivated influenza vaccine. The CDR3 runs from the conserved cysteine through the conserved F or W. The order of the fields is D gene, clone size, V gene, CDR3 length, J gene, CDR3 protein, CDR3 DNA. D genes are given only for firm matches. Part of the rows lack a size; the others show once, few, many or a class for expanded clones.

-	few	TRBV5-5	13	TRBJ2-5	CASSLWVSETQYF	TGTGCCAGCAGCTTGTGGGTCTCAGAGACCCAGTACTTC
TRBD1	few	TRBV7-9	14	TRBJ2-5	CASSLQGEVETQYF	TGTGCCAGCAGCTTACAGGGGGAAGTGGAGACCCAGTACTTC
TRBD1	few	TRBV28	15	TRBJ1-5	CASSNRGQGNQPQHF	TGTGCCAGCAGTAACAGGGGGCAAGGCAATCAGCCCCAGCATTTT
-	-	TRBV10-3	18	TRBJ1-2	CAISESMYLLQGDYGYTF	TGTGCCATCAGTGAGTCGATGTATCTGCTACAGGGAGACTATGGCTACACCTTC
-	few	TRBV12-3/TRBV12-4	15	TRBJ2-7	CASGPSRGVWDEQYF	TGTGCCAGCGGCCCCAGCCGGGGCGTCTGGGACGAGCAGTACTTC
-	few	TRBV28	12	TRBJ2-7	CASHRPLMQQYF	TGTGCCAGCCACAGGCCCTTAATGCAGCAGTACTTC
-	-	TRBV12-3/TRBV12-4	12	TRBJ2-7	CASSFVLREQYF	TGTGCCAGCAGTTTCGTCCTCCGGGAGCAGTACTTC
-	-	TRBV7-9	14	TRBJ2-3	CASSLGLDRDTQYF	TGTGCCAGCAGCTTAGGTCTGGACAGAGATACGCAGTATTTT
TRBD2	-	TRBV4-2	15	TRBJ2-7	CASSQDVPGLEGQYF	TGTGCCAGCAGCCAAGATGTACCGGGACTAGAGGGGCAGTACTTC
TRBD2	-	TRBV6-2/TRBV6-3	16	TRBJ2-7	CASSSQGLAGRHEQYF	TGTGCCAGCAGTTCCCAAGGACTAGCGGGAAGACACGAGCAGTACTTC
-	-	TRBV12-3/TRBV12-4	11	TRBJ1-2	CASSPGLATTF	TGTGCCAGCAGTCCGGGCCTCGCTACCACCTTC
TRBD2	-	TRBV6-1	14	TRBJ2-1	CATTHAGGANEQFF	TGTGCCACTACCCACGCGGGAGGGGCCAATGAGCAGTTCTTC
TRBD1	many	TRBV20-1	15	TRBJ1-6	CSARDAGTANSPLHF	TGCAGTGCTAGAGACGCCGGGACAGCAAATTCACCCCTCCACTTT